The 5 T cell receptor beta chains below were found in one sample sequenced in a study of blood T cell repertoires in COVID-19. Clones were read by immunoSEQ multiplex PCR, and TCRdb kept only the in-frame ones, dropping some. The top ten clones hold about 1% of a sample with approximately 330,000 clones, almost 90% of them seen once. Input material: peripheral blood. Receptors originate from a woman in her thirties or forties with COVID-19, enrolled during active disease.

The chain uses TRBV6-6 and TRBJ1-1, with D unclear. The CDR3 spans 16 residues. Deletions cut 5 bases from V and 2 bases from J, with 18 bases between. The germline gives CDR1 MNHNY, CDR2 SVGAGI (reference sequence). The DNA for the CDR3 is TGTGCCAGCAGTCGAACTATACGAAGAACCAACACTGAAGCTTTCTTT. Translation: CASSRTIRRTNTEAFF.

The chain links TRBV7-3 to TRBJ2-7; TRBD1 matches at 10 bases. From germline, CDR1 is SGHTA and CDR2 FQGTGA. CDR3 length equals 14 residues. V lost 2 bases, J lost 2 bases, and 0 bases stayed unmatched. The CDR3 sequence is CASSLGQGAYEQYF. DNA for the CDR3: TGTGCCAGCAGCTTAGGACAGGGGGCCTACGAGCAGTACTTC.

The chain couples TRBV27 to TRBJ1-1; the D gene is possibly TRBD1 (5 bases). The CDR3 runs 12 residues. Trimming removed 5 bases at V and 10 bases at J, with 14 bases between. The germline gives CDR1 MNHEY, CDR2 SMNVEV (reference sequence). CDR3 in DNA: TGTGCCAGCAGTACCCAGCAGGGAGGAGCTTTCTTT. This translates into CASSTQQGGAFF.

The V gene is TRBV19, the J gene TRBJ1-2, with D possibly TRBD1 on 5 matching bases. Germline lookup yields CDR1 LNHDA and CDR2 SQIVND (reference sequence). The CDR3 length is 14 residues. Trimming removed 5 bases from V and 1 base from J, with 11 bases in between. Written as DNA, the CDR3 is TGTGCCAGTAGTGTTGCGGGACTTAACTATGGCTACACCTTC. Translating it yields CASSVAGLNYGYTF.

This clone has a single count. This sample includes further DNA sequences coding for the same CDR3. This chain connects TRBV5-6 to TRBJ1-2; possible D gene TRBD1, 6 bases. This CDR3 comprises 13 residues. V was trimmed by 1 base and J by 4 bases, leaving 8 bases between them. Germline V gene lookup returns CDR1 SGHDT and CDR2 YYEEEE. DNA of the CDR3: TGTGCCAGCAGCTTGACAGGGCGCTATGGCTACACCTTC. It yields the protein CASSLTGRYGYTF.